This paragraph covers one T cell receptor beta chain sequence. In the original analysis: Reference gene primer amplification gave nucleated cell count estimates. Assay used: immunoSEQ multiplex PCR; TCRdb lists only in-frame clones, some missing. V, J and clone size are those of that table, while D and trimming were read from the DNA. The table has over 90,000 clones, approximately 80% seen once; the top ten hold approximately 4.6%. The CDR3 sequence is 16 residues long. Per germline, CDR1 SGHDT and CDR2 YYEEEE. The V and J ends lost 0 bases and 2 bases respectively, with 14 bases between them. Seattle researchers signed up patients amid active infection and tracked them longitudinally. The data were taken from a study of blood T cell repertoires in COVID-19. Study-level information: Collection of acute and convalescent COVID-19 samples took place in the United States, Italy and Spain. The cDNA or gDNA used as material had been derived from T cells, B-cell-depleted T cells, or PBMCs.

The chain employs TRBV5-6 and TRBJ1-2, with D possibly matching TRBD1 (6 bases). Sample: peripheral blood. The sequence came from a man older than 75 with COVID-19, enrolled during active disease. The CDR3 DNA reads TGTGCCAGCAGCTTGGTTGGGACACTTGAGAACTATGGCTACACCTTC. It encodes CASSLVGTLENYGYTF.